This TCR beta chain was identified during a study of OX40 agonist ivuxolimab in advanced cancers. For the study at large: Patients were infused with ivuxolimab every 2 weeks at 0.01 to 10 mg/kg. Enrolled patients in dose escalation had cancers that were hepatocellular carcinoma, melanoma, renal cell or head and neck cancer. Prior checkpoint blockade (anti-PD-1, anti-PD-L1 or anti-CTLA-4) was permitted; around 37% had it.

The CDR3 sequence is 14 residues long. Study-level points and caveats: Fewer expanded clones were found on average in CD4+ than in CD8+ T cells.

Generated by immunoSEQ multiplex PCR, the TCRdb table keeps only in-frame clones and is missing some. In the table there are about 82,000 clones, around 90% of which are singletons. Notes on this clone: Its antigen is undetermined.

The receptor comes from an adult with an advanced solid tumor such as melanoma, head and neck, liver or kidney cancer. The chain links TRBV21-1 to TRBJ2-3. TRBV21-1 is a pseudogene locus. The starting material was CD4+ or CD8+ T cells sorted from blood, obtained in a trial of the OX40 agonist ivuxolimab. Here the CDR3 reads CASSKVRSTDTQYF. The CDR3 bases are TGTGCCAGCAGCAAAGTACGAAGCACAGATACGCAGTATTTT.